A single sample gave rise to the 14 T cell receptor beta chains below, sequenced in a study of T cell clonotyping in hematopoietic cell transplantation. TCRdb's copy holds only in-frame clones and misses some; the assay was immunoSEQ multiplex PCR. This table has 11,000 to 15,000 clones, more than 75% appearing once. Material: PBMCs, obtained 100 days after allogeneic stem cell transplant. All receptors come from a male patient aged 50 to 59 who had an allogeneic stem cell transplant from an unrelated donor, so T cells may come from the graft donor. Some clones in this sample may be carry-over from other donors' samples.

The CDR3: CASSLGPGGDPREQYF. CDR3 DNA: TGTGCCAGCAGCTTAGGTCCAGGGGGCGATCCGCGCGAGCAGTACTTC. V usage is TRBV11-2 and J usage is TRBJ2-7; 8 bases fit TRBD1. The CDR3 runs to 16 residues. The V gene's germline CDR1 is SGHAT and CDR2 FQNNGV. V shed 1 base, J shed 6 bases, and the junction held 11 bases outside the gene matches.

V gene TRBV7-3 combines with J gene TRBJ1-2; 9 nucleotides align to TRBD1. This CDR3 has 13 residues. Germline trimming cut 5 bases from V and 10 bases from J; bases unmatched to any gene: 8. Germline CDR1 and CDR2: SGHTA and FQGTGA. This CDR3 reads CASSPAGQGDYTF. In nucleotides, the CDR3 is TGTGCCAGCAGCCCGGCGGGACAGGGTGACTACACCTTC. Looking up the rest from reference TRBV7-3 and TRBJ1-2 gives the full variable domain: GAGVSQTPSNKVTEKGKYVELRCDPISGHTALYWYRQSLGQGPEFLIYFQGTGAADDSGLPNDRFFAVRPEGSVSTLKIQRTERGDSAVYLCASSPAGQGDYTFGSGTRLTVV.

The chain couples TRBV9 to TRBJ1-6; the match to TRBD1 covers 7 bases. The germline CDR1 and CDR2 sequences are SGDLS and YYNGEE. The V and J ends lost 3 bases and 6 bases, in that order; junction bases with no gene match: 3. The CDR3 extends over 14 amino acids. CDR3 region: CASSARDSNSPLHF. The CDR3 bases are TGTGCCAGCAGCGCTCGGGACAGTAATTCACCCCTCCACTTT.

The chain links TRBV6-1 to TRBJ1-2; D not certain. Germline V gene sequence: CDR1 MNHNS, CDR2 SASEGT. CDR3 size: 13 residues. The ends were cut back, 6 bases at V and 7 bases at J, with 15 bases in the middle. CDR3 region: CASSPDQFSGYTF. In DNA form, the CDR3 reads TGTGCCAGCAGCCCCGACCAATTCAGTGGCTACACCTTC.

The CDR3 coding sequence is TGCGCCAGCAGCTTCGGACTAGCGGGAGATTATAATGAGCAGTTCTTC. This gives the protein CASSFGLAGDYNEQFF. This chain joins TRBV5-1 and TRBJ2-1; 13 positions agree with TRBD2. After removal of 2 bases from V and 7 bases from J, the junction contained 6 bases not matched to a gene. This CDR3 spans 16 amino acids. CDR1 is SGHRS and CDR2 is YFSETQ in the germline V gene. Filled out from reference TRBV5-1 and TRBJ2-1, the complete variable domain reads KAGVTQTPRYLIKTRGQQVTLSCSPISGHRSVSWYQQTPGQGLQFLFEYFSETQRNKGNFPGRFSGRQFSNSRSEMNVSTLELGDSALYLCASSFGLAGDYNEQFFGPGTRLTVL.

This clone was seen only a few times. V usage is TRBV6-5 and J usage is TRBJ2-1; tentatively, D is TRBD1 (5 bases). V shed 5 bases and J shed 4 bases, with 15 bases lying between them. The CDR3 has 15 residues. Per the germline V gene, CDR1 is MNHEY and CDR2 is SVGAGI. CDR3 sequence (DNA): TGTGCCAGCAGTCCCCAGGGAACTTTGTACAATGAGCAGTTCTTC. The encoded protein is CASSPQGTLYNEQFF.

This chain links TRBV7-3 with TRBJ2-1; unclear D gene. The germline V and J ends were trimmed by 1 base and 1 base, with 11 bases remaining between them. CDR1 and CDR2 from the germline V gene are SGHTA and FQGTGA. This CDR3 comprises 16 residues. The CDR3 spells CASSLNGQSSYNEQFF. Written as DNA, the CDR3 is TGTGCCAGCAGCTTAAATGGTCAGAGTTCCTACAATGAGCAGTTCTTC.

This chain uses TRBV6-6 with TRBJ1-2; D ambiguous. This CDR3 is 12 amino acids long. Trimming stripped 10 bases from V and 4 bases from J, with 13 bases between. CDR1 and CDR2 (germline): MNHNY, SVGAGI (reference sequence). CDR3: CATTDIAYGYTF. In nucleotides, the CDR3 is TGTGCCACCACCGACATCGCCTATGGCTACACCTTC.

The CDR3 coding sequence is TGTGCCACCGACCCGACTAGCGGGGGGTTTTACAATGAGCAGTTCTTC. This sequence encodes CATDPTSGGFYNEQFF. V gene TRBV15 combines with J gene TRBJ2-1; TRBD2 aligns across 13 bases. Germline values: CDR1 LNHNV, CDR2 YYDKDF (reference sequence). The CDR3 loop spans 16 amino acids. The ends lost 8 bases at V and 4 bases at J; junction bases unmatched: 8. The full variable domain, its missing parts supplied by reference TRBV15 and TRBJ2-1, is DAMVIQNPRYQVTQFGKPVTLSCSQTLNHNVMYWYQQKSSQAPKLLFHYYDKDFNNEADTPDNFQSRRPNTSFCFLDIRSPGLGDTAMYLCATDPTSGGFYNEQFFGPGTRLTVL.

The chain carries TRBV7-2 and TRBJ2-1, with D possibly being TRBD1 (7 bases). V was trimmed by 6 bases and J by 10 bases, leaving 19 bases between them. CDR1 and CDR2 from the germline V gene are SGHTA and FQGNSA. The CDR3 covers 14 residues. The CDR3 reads CASRRGQSSFEQFF. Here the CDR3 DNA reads TGTGCCAGCAGGCGGGGACAGAGCTCGTTCGAGCAGTTCTTC.

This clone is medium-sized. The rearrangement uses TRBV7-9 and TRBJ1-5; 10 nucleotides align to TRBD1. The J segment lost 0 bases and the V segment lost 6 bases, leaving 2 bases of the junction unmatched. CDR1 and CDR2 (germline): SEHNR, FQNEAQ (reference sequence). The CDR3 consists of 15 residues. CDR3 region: CASSGQGDSNQPQHF. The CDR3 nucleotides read TGTGCCAGCAGTGGACAGGGGGATAGCAATCAGCCCCAGCATTTT.

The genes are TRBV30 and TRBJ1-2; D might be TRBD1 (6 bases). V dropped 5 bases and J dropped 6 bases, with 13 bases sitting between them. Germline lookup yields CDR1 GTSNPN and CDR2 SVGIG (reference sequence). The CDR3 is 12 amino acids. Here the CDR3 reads CAWARQVNGYTF. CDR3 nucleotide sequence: TGTGCCTGGGCCCGACAGGTAAATGGCTACACCTTC.

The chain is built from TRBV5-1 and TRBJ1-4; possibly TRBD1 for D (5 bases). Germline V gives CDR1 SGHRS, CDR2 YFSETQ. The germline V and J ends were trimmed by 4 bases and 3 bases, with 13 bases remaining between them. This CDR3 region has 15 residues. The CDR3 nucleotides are TGCGCCAGCAGCCGGAATTCAGGGCCTAATGAAAAACTGTTTTTT. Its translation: CASSRNSGPNEKLFF.

In nucleotides, the CDR3 is TGCGCCAGCAGCTTGGTGTCAGGGGGTACCCAAGAGACCCAGTACTTC. It translates to CASSLVSGGTQETQYF. The rearrangement joins TRBV5-1 to TRBJ2-5; TRBD1 aligns across 7 bases. Trimming removed 0 bases from V and 1 base from J; junction bases left unmatched: 6. Germline-derived CDR1 and CDR2 are SGHRS and YFSETQ. The CDR3 spans 16 residues.